A selection of T cell receptor beta chains follows, all from one sample in a study of T cells in localized non-small cell lung cancer. The assay was immunoSEQ multiplex PCR, and TCRdb's table has in-frame clones only and misses some. Of 75,000 to 95,000 clones listed, about 91% are singletons. The sequenced sample was peripheral blood, obtained before any cancer treatment. The receptors derive from a man between 40 and 75 years old with stage I squamous cell lung carcinoma. The CDR3 runs from the conserved cysteine through the conserved F or W. D genes are given only for firm matches. For some rows the clone size is stated as once, few or many, or as a class when expanded; others skip it.

V gene	J gene	clone size	D gene	CDR3 protein	CDR3 DNA
TRBV5-1	TRBJ1-1	once	-	CASSTRYSLGVEAFF	TGCGCCAGCAGCACAAGATACTCGCTAGGGGTTGAAGCTTTCTTT
TRBV7-9	TRBJ2-7	-	TRBD2	CASSPPKNRDYSYEQYF	TGTGCCAGCAGCCCGCCCAAAAACCGGGACTACTCCTACGAGCAGTACTTC
TRBV6-1	TRBJ2-3	-	TRBD1	CAGKGAGTDTQYF	TGTGCCGGGAAGGGGGCAGGCACAGATACGCAGTATTTT
TRBV5-1	TRBJ2-5	-	-	CASRPGGQETQYF	TGCGCCAGCCGACCCGGGGGACAGGAGACCCAGTACTTC
TRBV9	TRBJ2-3	-	-	CASSQGPRGDTQYF	TGTGCCAGCAGCCAGGGCCCTCGGGGAGATACGCAGTATTTT
TRBV4-1	TRBJ2-5	-	TRBD2	CASSQDLAAGGQKTQYF	TGCGCCAGCAGCCAAGATCTGGCAGCGGGGGGGCAGAAGACCCAGTACTTC
TRBV28	TRBJ1-6	-	-	CASGSSPLHF	TGTGCCAGCGGGTCTTCACCCCTCCACTTT
TRBV5-4	TRBJ2-5	-	-	CASSLETQETQYF	TGTGCCAGCAGCTTGGAGACACAAGAGACCCAGTACTTC
TRBV19	TRBJ2-5	-	TRBD1	CASSSTGEETQYF	TGTGCCAGTAGTTCCACAGGGGAAGAGACCCAGTACTTC
TRBV6-1	TRBJ2-2	-	-	CASINLGKGELFF	TGTGCCAGCATCAACTTGGGGAAGGGGGAGCTGTTTTTT
TRBV14	TRBJ1-2	few	-	CASSQDRAGGYTF	TGTGCCAGCAGCCAAGATCGGGCGGGTGGCTACACCTTC
TRBV10-1	TRBJ2-1	-	-	CASSEEVNLSYNEQFF	TGCGCCAGCAGTGAGGAGGTTAACCTCTCCTACAATGAGCAGTTCTTC
TRBV28	TRBJ1-6	-	-	CASSGEAHNSPLHF	TGTGCCAGCAGCGGAGAGGCCCATAATTCACCCCTCCACTTT
TRBV6-9	TRBJ1-1	-	-	CASSYTLKANTEAFF	TGTGCCAGCAGTTATACTCTTAAGGCGAACACTGAAGCTTTCTTT
TRBV5-4	TRBJ1-6	-	TRBD1	CASSLTGGSSPLHF	TGTGCCAGCAGCCTGACAGGGGGATCTTCACCCCTCCACTTT
TRBV2	TRBJ2-7	once	-	CASSPSREQYF	TGTGCCAGCAGCCCCAGTCGAGAGCAGTACTTC
TRBV6-6	TRBJ1-5	-	-	CASSPSGVSNQPQHF	TGTGCCAGCAGCCCTTCAGGGGTTAGCAATCAGCCCCAGCATTTT
TRBV2	TRBJ2-7	-	-	CASKFQGLVSYEQYF	TGTGCCAGCAAATTCCAGGGATTGGTATCCTACGAGCAGTACTTC
TRBV11-2	TRBJ1-2	-	-	CASSSLGGDYGYTF	TGTGCCAGCAGCTCCCTGGGAGGGGACTATGGCTACACCTTC
TRBV5-5	TRBJ2-7	-	TRBD2	CASSLLAGGLGYEQYF	TGTGCCAGCAGCTTACTAGCGGGGGGGCTAGGGTACGAGCAGTACTTC
TRBV15	TRBJ1-5	-	TRBD1	CATSREPGTGGNQPQHF	TGTGCCACCAGCAGAGAGCCGGGGACAGGGGGTAATCAGCCCCAGCATTTT
TRBV2	TRBJ1-5	-	-	CASSPTGGYQPQHF	TGTGCCAGCAGCCCCACCGGGGGGTATCAGCCCCAGCATTTT
TRBV18	TRBJ1-1	few	TRBD1	CASSPTGALSTEAFF	TGTGCCAGCTCACCAACAGGGGCCCTGAGCACTGAAGCTTTCTTT
TRBV5-5	TRBJ1-2	few	-	CASSSRDYGYTF	TGTGCCAGCAGCTCGCGGGACTATGGCTACACCTTC
TRBV5-1	TRBJ1-1	-	TRBD1	CASSLGQVGVRAFF	TGCGCCAGCAGCCTAGGACAGGTGGGGGTGCGAGCTTTCTTT
TRBV19	TRBJ1-2	-	-	CASSILQQKNYGYTF	TGTGCCAGTAGTATATTACAGCAAAAGAACTATGGCTACACCTTC
TRBV7-9	TRBJ1-2	-	-	CASSPGQANLYYGYTF	TGTGCCAGCAGCCCCGGGCAGGCTAACTTATACTATGGCTACACCTTC
TRBV6-5	TRBJ1-5	-	-	CASSYSARSNQPQHF	TGTGCCAGCAGTTACTCGGCCAGGAGCAATCAGCCCCAGCATTTT
TRBV7-9	TRBJ2-1	-	TRBD1	CAFPQGNNEQFF	TGTGCCTTCCCACAGGGGAACAATGAGCAGTTCTTC
TRBV7-2	TRBJ2-1	-	TRBD2	CASSLAGGASYNEQFF	TGTGCCAGCAGCTTAGCCGGGGGGGCGTCCTACAATGAGCAGTTCTTC
TRBV20-1	TRBJ1-1	-	-	CTVPGATEAFF	TGCACTGTTCCAGGAGCCACTGAAGCTTTCTTT
TRBV5-5	TRBJ2-3	-	-	CASSLDRNTDTQYF	TGTGCCAGCAGCTTGGACAGAAACACAGATACGCAGTATTTT
TRBV18	TRBJ2-6	-	-	CASSPRKGAIGANVLTF	TGTGCCAGCTCACCCCGAAAGGGCGCAATAGGGGCCAACGTCCTGACTTTC
TRBV5-6	TRBJ1-5	-	-	CASSLYSGGTSNQPQHF	TGTGCCAGCAGCTTATATAGTGGGGGCACTAGCAATCAGCCCCAGCATTTT
TRBV7-9	TRBJ1-2	-	-	CASSRLGQPPGGYTF	TGTGCCAGCAGCCGCTTAGGACAGCCTCCGGGTGGCTACACCTTC
TRBV6-1	TRBJ1-5	once	-	CASSRGDRSNQPQHF	TGTGCCAGCAGTAGGGGTGATCGTAGCAATCAGCCCCAGCATTTT
TRBV28	TRBJ1-6	-	-	CASLTGSITNSPLHF	TGTGCCAGCCTGACGGGGTCAATTACCAATTCACCCCTCCACTTT
TRBV7-7	TRBJ1-5	-	-	CASSLGHREGNQPQHF	TGTGCCAGCAGCTTAGGCCACAGGGAGGGCAATCAGCCCCAGCATTTT
TRBV28	TRBJ1-4	-	-	CASSSPGGNEKLFF	TGTGCCAGCAGTTCCCCTGGAGGGAATGAAAAACTGTTTTTT
TRBV5-5	TRBJ1-2	-	TRBD1	CASSEYVTPGQGNYGYTF	TGTGCCAGCAGCGAATACGTCACACCGGGACAGGGTAACTATGGCTACACCTTC
TRBV18	TRBJ1-2	-	TRBD1	CASSPQTGANYGYTF	TGTGCCAGCTCACCACAGACAGGGGCTAATTATGGCTACACCTTC
TRBV5-6	TRBJ2-1	-	-	CASSYQRTMGSYNEQFF	TGTGCCAGCAGCTATCAAAGGACAATGGGGTCCTACAATGAGCAGTTCTTC
TRBV28	TRBJ2-3	few	TRBD2	CASARSGVTTDTQYF	TGTGCCAGCGCCCGTAGCGGGGTGACTACAGATACGCAGTATTTT
TRBV9	TRBJ1-2	-	-	CASSVDPGIRDGYTF	TGTGCCAGCAGCGTAGACCCGGGGATTAGGGATGGCTACACCTTC
TRBV19	TRBJ1-3	-	-	CASYDYGAVGRTIYF	TGTGCCAGTTACGACTACGGTGCTGTAGGAAGGACCATATATTTT